This TCR beta chain was profiled in a study of Ad26.COV2.S vaccination and SARS-CoV-2 variants. Study-level background: Within the COV1001 Ad26.COV2.S trial arm, the donor was enrolled. Whole-study findings and limits: TCR breadth and depth estimates may have understated total T cell responses. A substantial breadth of spike-specific CD8+ and CD4+ T cell responses after vaccination has been reported.

In regard to this clone: Its antigen is unknown.

The protocol was immunoSEQ multiplex PCR, while the TCRdb copy is restricted to in-frame clones and leaves out a portion. The top ten clones hold less than 5.5% of a sample with fewer than 500,000 clones, 90% of them seen once. Treatment indicated: 15 to 20 received Ad26.COV2.S at low or high dose, single or two shots; 5 received placebo; per-sample allocation not given. Sampling was done on day 63 after the first vaccine or placebo injection. From germline, CDR1 is SGHRS and CDR2 YFSETQ. V lost 1 base, J lost 8 bases, and 11 bases stayed unmatched. The length of the CDR3 is 17 residues. The specimen comprised peripheral blood, sampled in a trial of Ad26.COV2.S vaccine versus placebo. This chain links TRBV5-1 with TRBJ2-2; 10 bases fit TRBD1. This TCR derives from a person aged 18 to 65 who received the Ad26.COV2.S COVID-19 vaccine or a placebo. CDR3 coding DNA: TGCGCCAGCAGCTTGACTAATGACAGGGGGCGCTCAGGGGAGCTGTTTTTT. Amino acids: CASSLTNDRGRSGELFF.